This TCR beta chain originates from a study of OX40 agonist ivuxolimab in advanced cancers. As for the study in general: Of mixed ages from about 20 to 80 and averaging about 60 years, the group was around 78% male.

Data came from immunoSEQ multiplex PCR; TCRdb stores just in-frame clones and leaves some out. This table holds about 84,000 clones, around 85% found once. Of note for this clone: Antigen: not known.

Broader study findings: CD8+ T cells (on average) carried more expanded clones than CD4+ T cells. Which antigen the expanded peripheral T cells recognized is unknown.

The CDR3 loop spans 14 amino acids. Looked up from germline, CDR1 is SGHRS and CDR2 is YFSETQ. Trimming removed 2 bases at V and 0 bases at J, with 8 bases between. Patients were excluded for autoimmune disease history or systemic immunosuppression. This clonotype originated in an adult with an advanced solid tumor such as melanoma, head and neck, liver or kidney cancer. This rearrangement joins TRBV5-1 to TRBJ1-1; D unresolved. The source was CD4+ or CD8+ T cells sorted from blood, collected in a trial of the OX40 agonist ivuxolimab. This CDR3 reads CASSFEALNTEAFF. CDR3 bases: TGCGCCAGCAGCTTCGAGGCCCTGAACACTGAAGCTTTCTTT.